This TCR beta chain was identified in a study of T cell responses to AZD1222 COVID-19 vaccine. Findings and limits, study-wide: Clonal diversity may have been underestimated in mostly white British donors.

J was trimmed by 4 bases and V by 10 bases; bases with no gene match: 9. The germline V gene has CDR1 MNHEY and CDR2 SMNVEV (reference sequence). The CDR3 totals 15 residues. About this clone itself: Antigen: not known.

Sequencing was performed with immunoSEQ multiplex PCR; in TCRdb, only in-frame clones are kept and a portion is missing. The sample shows 110,000 to 150,000 clones, 92% of them seen only once. The sequence was collected from an adult in good health. The sample consisted of peripheral blood, taken on day 0 of AZD1222 vaccination. The chain recombines TRBV27 with TRBJ1-6, with 8 nucleotides matching TRBD1. The CDR3 protein is CATRVTGAYNSPLHF. CDR3 coding DNA: TGTGCCACCAGAGTGACAGGGGCATATAATTCACCCCTCCACTTT.